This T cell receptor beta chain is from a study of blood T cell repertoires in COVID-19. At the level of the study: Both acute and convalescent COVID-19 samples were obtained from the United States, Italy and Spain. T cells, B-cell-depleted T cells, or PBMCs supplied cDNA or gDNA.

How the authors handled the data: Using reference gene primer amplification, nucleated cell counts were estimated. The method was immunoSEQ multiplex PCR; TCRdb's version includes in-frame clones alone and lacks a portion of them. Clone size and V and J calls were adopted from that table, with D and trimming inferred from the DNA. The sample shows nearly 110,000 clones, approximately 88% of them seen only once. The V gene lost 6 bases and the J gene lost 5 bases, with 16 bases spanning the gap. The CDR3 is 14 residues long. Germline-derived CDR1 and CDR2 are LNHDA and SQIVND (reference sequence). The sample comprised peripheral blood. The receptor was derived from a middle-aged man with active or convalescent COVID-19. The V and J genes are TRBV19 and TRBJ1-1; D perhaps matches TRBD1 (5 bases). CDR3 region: CASRITSGDTEAFF. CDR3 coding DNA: TGTGCCAGTAGGATAACATCGGGGGATACTGAAGCTTTCTTT.